This T cell receptor beta chain was obtained from a study of cytomegalovirus exposure and HLA in healthy donors. Study-level findings and limits: In terms of immune exposure information, only CMV serostatus was available. Listed as cytomegalovirus-associated were 150 or so TCR beta chains. TCR beta sequences numbering roughly 18,000 were associated with HLA alleles at 0.05 false discovery rate in a later analysis.

As regards this clone: Antigen: not known.

The PCR contained 60 Vbeta and 13 Jbeta primers. Clones were read by immunoSEQ multiplex PCR, and TCRdb kept only the in-frame ones, dropping some. With about 170,000 clones in the sample, the ten largest clones hold 1% to 1.5%. Each donor was nominally healthy when sampled (though unrecorded immune exposures were likely). The sequence was collected from a woman in her sixties in good health and CMV-seronegative. The sample consisted of PBMCs.

The CDR3 coding sequence is TGTGCCTGGAGGCGGGGAACTGAAGCTTTCTTT. This sequence encodes CAWRRGTEAFF. The chain has TRBV30 and TRBJ1-1; no definite D call. Per germline, CDR1 GTSNPN and CDR2 SVGIG (reference sequence). The CDR3 is made up of 11 amino acids. With 3 bases removed from V and 5 bases from J, the gap between germline ends came to 7 bases.